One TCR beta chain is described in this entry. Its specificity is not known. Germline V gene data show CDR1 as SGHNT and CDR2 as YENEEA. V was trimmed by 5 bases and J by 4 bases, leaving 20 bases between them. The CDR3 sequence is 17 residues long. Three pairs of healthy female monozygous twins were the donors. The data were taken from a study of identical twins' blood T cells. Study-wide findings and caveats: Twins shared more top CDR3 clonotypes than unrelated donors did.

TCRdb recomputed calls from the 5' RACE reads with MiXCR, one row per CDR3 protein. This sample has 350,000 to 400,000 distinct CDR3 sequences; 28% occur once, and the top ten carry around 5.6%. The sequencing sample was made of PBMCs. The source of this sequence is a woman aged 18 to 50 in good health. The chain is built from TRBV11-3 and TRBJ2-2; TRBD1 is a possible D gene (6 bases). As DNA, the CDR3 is TGTGCCAGCAGCCCTTCCCCTTACAGGGTTAGCACCGGGGAGCTGTTTTTT. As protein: CASSPSPYRVSTGELFF.